The clone carrying this T cell receptor beta chain was seen more than once but under ten times. Its antigen is not known. Amplification targeted TCR beta CDR3 regions from RNA transcripts. RT-PCR in the first round (using the HTBI primer set) targeted the TCR CDR3. In TCRdb, the multiplex PCR reads were re-called with MiXCR into one record per CDR3 protein. The sample has roughly 740,000 distinct CDR3 sequences, over 15% seen once. CDR3 length: 17 amino acids. J was trimmed by 3 bases and V by 5 bases; bases with no gene match: 10. Germline values: CDR1 SGHTA, CDR2 FQGNSA. Hyperthyroidism in the patients, aged 18 to 65, was newly diagnosed and under 2 months in duration. Reasons for excluding patients were uncontrolled infection, other autoimmune disease, pregnancy or lactation. The data were taken from a study of T cells in Graves' hyperthyroidism and ophthalmopathy. Study observations and caveats: Blood also showed most of the thyroid clonotypes that were expanded above 0.001. Before onset, ophthalmopathy was predicted by the model a median around 6 months earlier.

This clonotype was obtained from a man aged 18-30 years with Graves' hyperthyroidism. The sample was blood. The chain joins TRBV7-2 to TRBJ2-3; TRBD2 agrees at 11 bases. The CDR3 nucleotides read TGTGCCAGCAGCCTTTTCTTAGCGGGAGGGATAACAGATACGCAGTATTTT. Its translation is CASSLFLAGGITDTQYF.